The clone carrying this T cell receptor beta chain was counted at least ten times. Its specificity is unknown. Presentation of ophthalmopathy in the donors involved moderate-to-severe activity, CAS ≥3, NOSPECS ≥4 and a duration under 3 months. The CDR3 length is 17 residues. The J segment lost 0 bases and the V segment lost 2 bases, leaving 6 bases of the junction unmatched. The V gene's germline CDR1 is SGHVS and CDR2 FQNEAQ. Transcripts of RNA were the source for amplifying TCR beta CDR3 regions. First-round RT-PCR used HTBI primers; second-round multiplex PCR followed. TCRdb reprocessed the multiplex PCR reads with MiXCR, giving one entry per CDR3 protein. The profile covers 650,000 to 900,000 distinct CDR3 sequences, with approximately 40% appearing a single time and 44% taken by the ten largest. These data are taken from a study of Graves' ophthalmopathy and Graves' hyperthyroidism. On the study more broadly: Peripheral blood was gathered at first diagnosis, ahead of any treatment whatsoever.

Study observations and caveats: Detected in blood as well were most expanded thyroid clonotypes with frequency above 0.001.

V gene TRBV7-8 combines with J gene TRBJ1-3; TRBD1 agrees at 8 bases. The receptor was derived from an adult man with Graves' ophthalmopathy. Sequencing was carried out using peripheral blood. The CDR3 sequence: CASSLSGGGRSGNTIYF. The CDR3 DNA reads TGTGCCAGCAGCTTATCAGGGGGCGGCCGCTCTGGAAACACCATATATTTT.